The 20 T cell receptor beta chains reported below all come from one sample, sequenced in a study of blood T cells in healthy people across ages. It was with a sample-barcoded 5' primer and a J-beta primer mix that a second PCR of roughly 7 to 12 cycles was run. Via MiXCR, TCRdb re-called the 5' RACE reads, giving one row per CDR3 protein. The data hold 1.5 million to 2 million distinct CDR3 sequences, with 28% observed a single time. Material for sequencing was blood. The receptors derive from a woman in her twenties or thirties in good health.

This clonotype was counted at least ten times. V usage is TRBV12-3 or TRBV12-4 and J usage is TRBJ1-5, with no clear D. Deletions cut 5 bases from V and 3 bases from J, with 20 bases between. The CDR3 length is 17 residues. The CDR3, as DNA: TGTGCCAGCAGTCCCGGGAGTTGGTTGAGGGTCAATCAGCCCCAGCATTTT. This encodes CASSPGSWLRVNQPQHF.

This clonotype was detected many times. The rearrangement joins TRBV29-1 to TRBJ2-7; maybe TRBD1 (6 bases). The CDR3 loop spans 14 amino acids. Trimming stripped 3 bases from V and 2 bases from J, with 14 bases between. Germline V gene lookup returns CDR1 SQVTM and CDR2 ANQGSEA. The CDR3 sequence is CSVEDGTPAYEQYF. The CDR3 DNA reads TGCAGCGTTGAGGACGGGACACCGGCCTACGAGCAGTACTTC.

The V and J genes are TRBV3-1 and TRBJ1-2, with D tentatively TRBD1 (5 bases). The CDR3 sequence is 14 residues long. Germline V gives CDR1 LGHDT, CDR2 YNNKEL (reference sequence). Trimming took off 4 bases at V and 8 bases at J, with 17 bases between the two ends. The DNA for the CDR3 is TGTGCCAGCAGCCTCCTGTACAGGACGAGCGGCTACACCTTC. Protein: CASSLLYRTSGYTF.

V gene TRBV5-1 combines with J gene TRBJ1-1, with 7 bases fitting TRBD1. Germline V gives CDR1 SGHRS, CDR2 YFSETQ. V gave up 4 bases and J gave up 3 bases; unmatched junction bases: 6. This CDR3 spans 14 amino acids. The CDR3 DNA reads TGCGCCAGCAGCCCGGCCGGGACAGACACTGAAGCTTTCTTT. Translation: CASSPAGTDTEAFF.

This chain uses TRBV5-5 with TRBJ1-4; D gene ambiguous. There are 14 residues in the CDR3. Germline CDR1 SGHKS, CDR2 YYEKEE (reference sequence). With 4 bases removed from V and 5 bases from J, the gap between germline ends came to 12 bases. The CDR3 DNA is TGTGCCAGCAGCCAGCCTCCGGCGAATGAAAAACTGTTTTTT. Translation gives CASSQPPANEKLFF. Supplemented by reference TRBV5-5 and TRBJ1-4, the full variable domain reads DAGVTQSPTHLIKTRGQQVTLRCSPISGHKSVSWYQQVLGQGPQFIFQYYEKEERGRGNFPDRFSARQFPNYSSELNVNALLLGDSALYLCASSQPPANEKLFFGSGTQLSVL.

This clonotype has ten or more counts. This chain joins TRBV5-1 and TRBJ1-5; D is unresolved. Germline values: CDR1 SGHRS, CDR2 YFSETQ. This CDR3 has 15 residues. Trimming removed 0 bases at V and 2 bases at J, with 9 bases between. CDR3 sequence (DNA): TGCGCCAGCAGCTTGGGCGGGTCCGGCAATCAGCCCCAGCATTTT. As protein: CASSLGGSGNQPQHF.

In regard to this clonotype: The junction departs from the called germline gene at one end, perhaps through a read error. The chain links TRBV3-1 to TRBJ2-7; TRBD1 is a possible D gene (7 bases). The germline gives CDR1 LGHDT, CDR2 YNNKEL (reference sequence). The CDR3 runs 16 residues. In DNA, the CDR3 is TGTGCCAGCAGCCAAGATTTCGAGACAGGGAGGTACGTGCAGTACTTC. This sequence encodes CASSQDFETGRYVQYF.

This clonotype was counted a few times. This CDR3 reads CASATGTGNEKLFF. DNA for the CDR3: TGTGCCAGCGCCACCGGGACAGGGAATGAAAAACTGTTTTTT. The chain uses TRBV12-3 or TRBV12-4 and TRBJ1-4; 9 nucleotides agree with TRBD1. The CDR3 is 14 amino acids. J lost 5 bases, V lost 8 bases, and 6 bases had no gene match.

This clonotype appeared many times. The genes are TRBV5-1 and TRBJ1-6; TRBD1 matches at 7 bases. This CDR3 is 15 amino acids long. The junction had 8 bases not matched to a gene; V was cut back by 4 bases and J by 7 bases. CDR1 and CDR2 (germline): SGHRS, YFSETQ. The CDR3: CASSPRDSLNSPLHF. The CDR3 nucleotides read TGCGCCAGCAGCCCTCGGGACAGCCTCAATTCACCCCTCCACTTT.

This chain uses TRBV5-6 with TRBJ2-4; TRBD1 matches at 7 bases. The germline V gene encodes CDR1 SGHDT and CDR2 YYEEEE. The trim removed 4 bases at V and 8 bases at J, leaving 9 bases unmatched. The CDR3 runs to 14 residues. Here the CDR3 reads CASSTTGPWDIQYF. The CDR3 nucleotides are TGTGCCAGCAGCACGACAGGGCCCTGGGACATTCAGTACTTC.

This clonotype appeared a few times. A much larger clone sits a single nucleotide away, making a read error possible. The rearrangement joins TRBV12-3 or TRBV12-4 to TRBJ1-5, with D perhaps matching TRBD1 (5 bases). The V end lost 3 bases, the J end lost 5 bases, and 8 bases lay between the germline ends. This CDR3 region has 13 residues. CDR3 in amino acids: CASSFMGDQPQHF. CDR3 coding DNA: TGTGCCAGCAGTTTTATGGGGGATCAGCCCCAGCATTTT.

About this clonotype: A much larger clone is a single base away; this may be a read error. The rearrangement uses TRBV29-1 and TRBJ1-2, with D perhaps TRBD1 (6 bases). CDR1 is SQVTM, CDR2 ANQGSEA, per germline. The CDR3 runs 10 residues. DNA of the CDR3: TGCGGCGTTGTGGACAGTGGCTACACCTTC. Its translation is CGVVDSGYTF.

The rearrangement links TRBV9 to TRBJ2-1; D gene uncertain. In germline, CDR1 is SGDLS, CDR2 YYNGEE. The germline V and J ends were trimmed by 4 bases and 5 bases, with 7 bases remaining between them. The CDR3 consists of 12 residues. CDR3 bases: TGTGCCAGCAGCTTTCACCACAATGAGCAGTTCTTC. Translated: CASSFHHNEQFF.

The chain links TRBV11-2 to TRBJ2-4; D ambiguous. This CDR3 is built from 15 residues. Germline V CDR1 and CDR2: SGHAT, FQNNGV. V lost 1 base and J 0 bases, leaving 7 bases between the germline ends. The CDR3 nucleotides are TGTGCCAGCAGCTTAGTTCCCTTAGCCAAAAACATTCAGTACTTC. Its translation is CASSLVPLAKNIQYF.

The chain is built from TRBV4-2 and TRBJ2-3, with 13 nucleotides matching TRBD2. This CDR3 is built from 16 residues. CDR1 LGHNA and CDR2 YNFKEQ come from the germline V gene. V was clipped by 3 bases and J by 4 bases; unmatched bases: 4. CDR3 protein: CASSHKLAGGPDTQYF. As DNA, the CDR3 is TGTGCCAGCAGCCACAAACTAGCGGGGGGGCCAGATACGCAGTATTTT.

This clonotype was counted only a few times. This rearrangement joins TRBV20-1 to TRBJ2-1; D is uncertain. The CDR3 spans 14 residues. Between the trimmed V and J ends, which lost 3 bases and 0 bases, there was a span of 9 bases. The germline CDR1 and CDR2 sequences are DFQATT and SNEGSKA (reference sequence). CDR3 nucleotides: TGCAGTGCTAGGGGGTCGAGCTCCTACAATGAGCAGTTCTTC. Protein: CSARGSSSYNEQFF.

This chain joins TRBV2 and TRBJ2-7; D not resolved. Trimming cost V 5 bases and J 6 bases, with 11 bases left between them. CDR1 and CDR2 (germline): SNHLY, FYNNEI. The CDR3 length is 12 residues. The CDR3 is CASSLHGLEQYF. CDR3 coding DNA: TGTGCCAGCAGTCTACACGGGCTCGAGCAGTACTTC.

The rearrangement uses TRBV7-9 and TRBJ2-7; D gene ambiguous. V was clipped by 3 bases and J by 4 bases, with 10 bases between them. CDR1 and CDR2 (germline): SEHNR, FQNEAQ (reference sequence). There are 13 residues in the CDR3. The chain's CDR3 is CASSLFQRYEQYF. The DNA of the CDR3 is TGTGCCAGCAGCTTGTTTCAGCGATACGAGCAGTACTTC. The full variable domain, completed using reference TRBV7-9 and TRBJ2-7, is DTGVSQNPRHKITKRGQNVTFRCDPISEHNRLYWYRQTLGQGPEFLTYFQNEAQLEKSRLLSDRFSAERPKGSFSTLEIQRTEQGDSAMYLCASSLFQRYEQYFGPGTRLTVT.

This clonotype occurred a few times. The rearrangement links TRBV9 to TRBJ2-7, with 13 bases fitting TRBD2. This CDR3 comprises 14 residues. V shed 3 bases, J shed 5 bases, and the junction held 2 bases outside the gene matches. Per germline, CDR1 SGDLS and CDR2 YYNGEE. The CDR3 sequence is CASSDGLAGDEQYF. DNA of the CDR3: TGTGCCAGCAGCGACGGACTAGCGGGAGACGAGCAGTACTTC.

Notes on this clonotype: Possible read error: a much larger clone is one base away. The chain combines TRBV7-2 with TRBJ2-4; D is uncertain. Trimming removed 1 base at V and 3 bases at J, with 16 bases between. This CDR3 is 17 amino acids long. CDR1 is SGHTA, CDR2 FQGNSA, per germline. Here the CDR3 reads CASSLVGENLVKNIQYF. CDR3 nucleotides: TGTGCCAGCAGCTTAGTTGGAGAAAATCTAGTCAAAAACATTCAGTACTTC.